These 8 T cell receptor beta chains came from one sample sequenced in a study of blood T cell repertoires in COVID-19. Only in-frame clones appear in the TCRdb table, and some are missing; sequencing was by immunoSEQ multiplex PCR. The repertoire holds roughly 200,000 clones, with 75% to 90% as singletons. The specimen was PBMCs or T cells enriched from blood (not recorded which). Receptor source: a woman aged 25 to 39 who had recovered from COVID-19.

This clone was observed once. The chain recombines TRBV14 with TRBJ2-7, with D possibly matching TRBD2 (6 bases). Germline V CDR1 and CDR2: SGHDN, FVKESK. With 4 bases removed from V and 3 bases from J, the gap between germline ends came to 7 bases. The length of the CDR3 is 12 residues. CDR3 bases: TGTGCCAGCAGCCTGGACTACTACGAGCAGTACTTC. Amino acid sequence: CASSLDYYEQYF.

The chain employs TRBV6-4 and TRBJ2-3; D ambiguous. V gave up 4 bases and J gave up 3 bases, with 8 bases separating them. The length of the CDR3 is 13 residues. Germline lookup yields CDR1 MRHNA and CDR2 SNTAGT. CDR3 nucleotides: TGTGCCAGCAGTGGGTCTAGGACAGATACGCAGTATTTT. Translation: CASSGSRTDTQYF.

This chain joins TRBV6-5 and TRBJ1-5, with 9 nucleotides matching TRBD1. CDR1 and CDR2 from the germline V gene are MNHEY and SVGAGI. The CDR3 contains 14 residues. J lost 7 bases, V lost 5 bases, and 6 bases had no gene match. The CDR3 region is CASSTGTGLQPQHF. The CDR3 coding sequence is TGTGCCAGCAGTACCGGGACAGGGTTGCAGCCCCAGCATTTT.

The rearrangement uses TRBV7-8 and TRBJ2-5; TRBD2 aligns across 8 bases. CDR3 length: 16 residues. CDR1 is SGHVS, CDR2 FQNEAQ, per germline. V lost 6 bases, J lost 2 bases, and 11 bases stayed unmatched. CDR3 in amino acids: CASRPLLRGGQETQYF. In DNA form, the CDR3 reads TGTGCCAGCAGACCCCTTCTACGGGGGGGACAAGAGACCCAGTACTTC.

The chain joins TRBV30 to TRBJ2-2, with unresolved D. Germline CDR1 is GTSNPN and CDR2 is SVGIG (reference sequence). The CDR3 length is 13 residues. V lost 1 base and J lost 6, with 9 bases in between. CDR3 sequence: CAWSARQSGELFF. CDR3 coding DNA: TGTGCCTGGAGTGCGAGGCAGTCCGGGGAGCTGTTTTTT.

V and J are TRBV18 and TRBJ1-6; D possibly corresponds to TRBD1 (6 bases). Looked up from germline, CDR1 is KGHSH and CDR2 is LQKENI. V lost 2 bases and J lost 8, with 13 bases in between. The CDR3 consists of 15 residues. The CDR3 loop is CASSPRQGNYSPLHF. CDR3 DNA: TGTGCCAGCTCACCAAGGCAGGGGAATTATTCACCCCTCCACTTT.

This clone was counted a few times. V and J are TRBV14 and TRBJ1-2; 7 nucleotides agree with TRBD1. The CDR3 length is 15 residues. Trimming took 4 bases from V and 8 from J; bases not matched to a gene: 13. Germline values: CDR1 SGHDN, CDR2 FVKESK. For the CDR3, the DNA is TGTGCCAGCAGCCCGCGAGACAGGGATGAATGGGGCTACACCTTC. Translation: CASSPRDRDEWGYTF.

The chain couples TRBV4-1 to TRBJ1-5; tentative D call: TRBD1 (5 bases). The CDR3 is 14 residues long. Germline CDR1 and CDR2: MGHRA and YSYEKL. Trimming removed 0 bases at V and 5 bases at J, with 8 bases between. The CDR3 is CASSQERGDQPQHF. CDR3 DNA: TGCGCCAGCAGCCAAGAAAGGGGCGATCAGCCCCAGCATTTT.